Shown below are 13 T cell receptor beta chains from a single sample sequenced in a study of control samples from healthy donors and cancer patients (dated by TCRdb to the early 2020s). The library was prepared using the immunoSEQ multiplex PCR assay. The clones in this table, taken by TCRdb from immuneACCESS, are in-frame only. Not every clone is retained; where verified, under half of the shortfall comes from an unresolved V gene, and the cause of the rest is unknown. This sample has 100,000 to 150,000 clones in its table, and more than 80% of those were observed once. The ten largest clones capture more than 2% of the sample. What was sequenced was blood. Receptors were obtained from a man between 18 and 35 years old in good health.

CDR3 nucleotide sequence: TGTGCCAGCAGCTTAGAGTGGACAGGTACGAATGAGCAGTTCTTC. Translated, it gives CASSLEWTGTNEQFF. The chain has TRBV7-8 and TRBJ2-1; TRBD1 aligns across 7 bases. The V gene's germline CDR1 is SGHVS and CDR2 FQNEAQ. The CDR3 runs to 15 residues. Trimming removed 1 base from V and 7 bases from J; junction bases left unmatched: 7. Together with reference TRBV7-8 and TRBJ2-1, the CDR3 gives the full variable domain: GAGVSQSPRYKVAKRGQDVALRCDPISGHVSLFWYQQALGQGPEFLTYFQNEAQLDKSGLPSDRFFAERPEGSVSTLKIQRTQQEDSAVYLCASSLEWTGTNEQFFGPGTRLTVL.

The chain carries TRBV5-1 and TRBJ2-5, with a weak D call TRBD2 (5 bases). Germline loops: CDR1 SGHRS, CDR2 YFSETQ. CDR3 length: 14 residues. V was trimmed by 7 bases and J by 2 bases, leaving 15 bases between them. The CDR3 sequence: CASREGGGQETQYF. In DNA form, the CDR3 reads TGCGCCAGCCGAGAGGGTGGCGGGCAAGAGACCCAGTACTTC.

The chain employs TRBV7-8 and TRBJ2-5; 8 bases align to TRBD2. Germline V gene lookup returns CDR1 SGHVS and CDR2 FQNEAQ. The ends lost 2 bases at V and 5 bases at J; junction bases unmatched: 7. CDR3 length equals 15 residues. CDR3 DNA sequence: TGTGCCAGCAGCTTATCCGGGACTAGGCTGGAGACCCAGTACTTC. Amino acids: CASSLSGTRLETQYF.

DNA of the CDR3: TGTGCCAGCGGGGACCCCGTCCTGAGGAACACTGAAGCTTTCTTT. It translates to CASGDPVLRNTEAFF. The rearrangement links TRBV19 to TRBJ1-1; weak D call: TRBD1 (5 bases). CDR3 length: 15 amino acids. V was shortened by 9 bases and J by 1 base, with 18 bases between the two germline ends. Germline assignment: CDR1 LNHDA and CDR2 SQIVND (reference sequence).

The chain combines TRBV18 with TRBJ2-1; D is undetermined. The CDR3 consists of 12 residues. Germline lookup yields CDR1 KGHSH and CDR2 LQKENI. V was cut by 2 bases and J by 7 bases, with 6 bases left in between. Here the CDR3 reads CASSPGKNEQFF. DNA for the CDR3: TGTGCCAGCTCACCAGGGAAGAATGAGCAGTTCTTC.

The genes are TRBV29-1 and TRBJ1-4; D is undetermined. CDR1 is SQVTM and CDR2 is ANQGSEA in the germline V gene. V gave up 4 bases and J gave up 5 bases, with 8 bases separating them. CDR3 length: 12 residues. CDR3 nucleotides: TGCAGCGTTGTCTCCTTGAATGAAAAACTGTTTTTT. Its protein is CSVVSLNEKLFF.

This sequence joins TRBV30 and TRBJ1-1; D ambiguous. Trimming left V 0 bases short and J 1 base short, with 9 bases between. The CDR3 consists of 14 residues. CDR1 is GTSNPN and CDR2 is SVGIG in the germline V gene (reference sequence). CDR3 bases: TGTGCCTGGAGTGTAGGCTCGAGGAACACTGAAGCTTTCTTT. Its protein is CAWSVGSRNTEAFF.

The gene calls are TRBV2 and TRBJ2-1; 9 bases map to TRBD2. Germline V gene sequence: CDR1 SNHLY, CDR2 FYNNEI. This CDR3 has 16 residues. V trimming: 6 bases; J trimming: 4 bases; junction bases outside the gene matches: 10. For the CDR3, the DNA is TGTGCCAGCAGCGTTAGCGGGGGTAGAGGTTACAATGAGCAGTTCTTC. Residues: CASSVSGGRGYNEQFF.

The genes are TRBV21-1 and TRBJ2-5; TRBD1, the table's D call, lacks a check against the DNA. TRBV21-1 is recorded as a pseudogene. This CDR3 has 14 amino acids. The CDR3 DNA follows: TGTGCCAGCAGCAATTCCACAGGAGAAGAGACCCAGTACTTC. This translates into CASSNSTGEETQYF.

V usage is TRBV6-4 and J usage is TRBJ2-7; possible D gene TRBD1, 5 bases. Trimming removed 6 bases at V and 4 bases at J, with 13 bases between. CDR3 length: 13 residues. CDR1 is MRHNA and CDR2 is SNTAGT in the germline V gene. CDR3 in DNA: TGTGCCAGCAGGGACACTAAGCCTTACGAGCAGTACGTC. It encodes CASRDTKPYEQYV.

V usage is TRBV24-1 and J usage is TRBJ2-5; D could derive from TRBD1 or TRBD2 (5 bases each). Per germline, CDR1 KGHDR and CDR2 SFDVKD. Trimming removed 5 bases from V and 7 bases from J, with 13 bases in between. The CDR3 runs to 13 residues. CDR3 nucleotides: TGTGCCACCAGTGTAGGGGACGAGGGGACCCAGTACTTC. It encodes CATSVGDEGTQYF.

The chain combines TRBV7-9 with TRBJ2-7, with D possibly being TRBD1 (6 bases). The germline V and J ends were trimmed by 5 bases and 6 bases, with 11 bases remaining between them. The CDR3 extends over 12 amino acids. The germline V gene encodes CDR1 SEHNR and CDR2 FQNEAQ (reference sequence). The CDR3 DNA sequence: TGTGCCAGCAGCCGGGACAATGGCGAGCAGTACTTC. It is translated as CASSRDNGEQYF.

This chain links TRBV20-1 with TRBJ2-5; D unclear. V was shortened by 4 bases and J by 5 bases, with 5 bases between the two germline ends. Germline CDR1 reads DFQATT; CDR2 reads SNEGSKA (reference sequence). This CDR3 has 10 residues. CDR3 DNA sequence: TGCAGTGCTACTCTGGAGACCCAGTACTTC. Protein product: CSATLETQYF.